The rows below give T cell receptor beta chains drawn from one sample of a study of cytomegalovirus exposure and HLA in healthy donors. Profiled with immunoSEQ multiplex PCR; TCRdb holds only in-frame clones, not every one. The sample includes about 160,000 clones, roughly 71% of them seen just once. Sequencing was performed on PBMCs. The receptors stem from a male donor in good health and CMV-seropositive. CDR3s include the opening cysteine and the closing phenylalanine or tryptophan. D genes are given only for firm matches. Size is stated for part of the rows, as once, few or many counts, or as a class when the clone is expanded.

cdr3_nt: TGCGCCAGCAGCCAAGGAGGGTATGGCGGGGAGCTGTTTTTT
cdr3_aa: CASSQGGYGGELFF
j_call: TRBJ2-2
d_call: -
v_call: TRBV4-1
clone_size: once

cdr3_nt: TGCGCCAGCAGCCAAGGGGACAGCGGAGACTATGGCTACACCTTC
cdr3_aa: CASSQGDSGDYGYTF
j_call: TRBJ1-2
d_call: TRBD1
v_call: TRBV4-3
clone_size: -

cdr3_nt: TGTGCCAGCAGCTTAACTCTAGCGGGGGGTCGAACCGGGGAGCTGTTTTTT
cdr3_aa: CASSLTLAGGRTGELFF
j_call: TRBJ2-2
d_call: TRBD2
v_call: TRBV7-3
clone_size: once

cdr3_nt: TGTGCCACCAGCAGCTCGGGGGGGAACTATGGCTACACCTTC
cdr3_aa: CATSSSGGNYGYTF
j_call: TRBJ1-2
d_call: -
v_call: TRBV15
clone_size: -

cdr3_nt: TGTGCCAGCAGCTTACTAGGTCAGGGGGGCAATGATGAGCAGTTCTTC
cdr3_aa: CASSLLGQGGNDEQFF
j_call: TRBJ2-1
d_call: -
v_call: TRBV11-2
clone_size: -

cdr3_nt: TGTGCCAGCAGCCGCGGAGAGACCCAGTACTTC
cdr3_aa: CASSRGETQYF
j_call: TRBJ2-5
d_call: -
v_call: TRBV5-4
clone_size: -

cdr3_nt: TGTGCCTGGAGTATACAGGGGAGTCGGTGGTATGAAAAACTGTTTTTT
cdr3_aa: CAWSIQGSRWYEKLFF
j_call: TRBJ1-4
d_call: TRBD1
v_call: TRBV30
clone_size: few

cdr3_nt: TGTGCCAGCAGCTTATTGGGGCCAGTCGAAGAGACCCAGTACTTC
cdr3_aa: CASSLLGPVEETQYF
j_call: TRBJ2-5
d_call: -
v_call: TRBV7-9
clone_size: -

cdr3_nt: TGTGCCAGCAGCCCTCGATCCGGGACTAGCGGGGGGGCATACGAGCAGTACTTC
cdr3_aa: CASSPRSGTSGGAYEQYF
j_call: TRBJ2-7
d_call: TRBD2
v_call: TRBV4-2
clone_size: -

cdr3_nt: TGTGCCATCAGGGAGGGATTACCAGGGTCCTACAATGAGCAGTTCTTC
cdr3_aa: CAIREGLPGSYNEQFF
j_call: TRBJ2-1
d_call: -
v_call: TRBV10-3
clone_size: -

cdr3_nt: TGCAGCGCTAGTACAGGGTCAGGCGAGCAGTACTTC
cdr3_aa: CSASTGSGEQYF
j_call: TRBJ2-7
d_call: -
v_call: TRBV29-1
clone_size: -

cdr3_nt: TGTGCCAGCAGCCCAGATACGGGACTAGCGGGGGTGGATACGCAGTATTTT
cdr3_aa: CASSPDTGLAGVDTQYF
j_call: TRBJ2-3
d_call: TRBD2
v_call: TRBV9
clone_size: -

cdr3_nt: TGTGCCAGCAGCCCACGGCGTGAGGGTAGAACTGGAAACACCATATATTTT
cdr3_aa: CASSPRREGRTGNTIYF
j_call: TRBJ1-3
d_call: -
v_call: TRBV9
clone_size: -

cdr3_nt: TGTGCCTGGAGTGTTGAACAGGGTTTGAACACTGAAGCTTTCTTT
cdr3_aa: CAWSVEQGLNTEAFF
j_call: TRBJ1-1
d_call: -
v_call: TRBV30
clone_size: -

cdr3_nt: TGTGCCAGCAGCTTGGGACAAGTCTATGGCTACACCTTC
cdr3_aa: CASSLGQVYGYTF
j_call: TRBJ1-2
d_call: -
v_call: TRBV5-6
clone_size: -

cdr3_nt: TGCGCCAGCAGCTTGGGGAGGGACTATGGCTACACCTTC
cdr3_aa: CASSLGRDYGYTF
j_call: TRBJ1-2
d_call: -
v_call: TRBV5-1
clone_size: few

cdr3_nt: TGTGCCACCAGGGGCGGGGAGACCCAGTACTTC
cdr3_aa: CATRGGETQYF
j_call: TRBJ2-5
d_call: -
v_call: TRBV6-5
clone_size: -

cdr3_nt: TGTGCCAGCAGTTCCGTGGGGGGGAACACTGAAGCTTTCTTT
cdr3_aa: CASSSVGGNTEAFF
j_call: TRBJ1-1
d_call: -
v_call: TRBV6-1
clone_size: -

cdr3_nt: TGTGCCAGCAGTGAAGTCCTCCAAGAGACCCAGTACTTC
cdr3_aa: CASSEVLQETQYF
j_call: TRBJ2-5
d_call: -
v_call: TRBV6-1
clone_size: -

cdr3_nt: TGTGCCAGTAGTATTAGGGGACTAGCGGGGGGCCTCCAAGAGACCCAGTACTTC
cdr3_aa: CASSIRGLAGGLQETQYF
j_call: TRBJ2-5
d_call: TRBD2
v_call: TRBV19
clone_size: -

cdr3_nt: TGTGCCAGCAGCTGGGAGGCACATCCGCTGTACACCTTC
cdr3_aa: CASSWEAHPLYTF
j_call: TRBJ1-2
d_call: -
v_call: TRBV5-6
clone_size: -

cdr3_nt: TGTGCCTGGAGTGGGAGGAGGACTGAAGCTTTCTTT
cdr3_aa: CAWSGRRTEAFF
j_call: TRBJ1-1
d_call: -
v_call: TRBV30
clone_size: -

cdr3_nt: TGTGCCAGCAGAACAGGGGAGAGGATTGAAAAACTGTTTTTT
cdr3_aa: CASRTGERIEKLFF
j_call: TRBJ1-4
d_call: TRBD1
v_call: TRBV2
clone_size: -

cdr3_nt: TGTACCAGCAGCCCCAGACAGGGCTCCTATAATTCACCCCTCCACTTT
cdr3_aa: CTSSPRQGSYNSPLHF
j_call: TRBJ1-6
d_call: TRBD1
v_call: TRBV2
clone_size: -

cdr3_nt: TGTGCCAGCAGTGAGCTGACAGGGACATTGGGTGCTAATGAAAAACTGTTTTTT
cdr3_aa: CASSELTGTLGANEKLFF
j_call: TRBJ1-4
d_call: TRBD1
v_call: TRBV25-1
clone_size: -

cdr3_nt: TGTGCCAGCAGCGTTGGTCCGGCTAATGAAAAACTGTTTTTT
cdr3_aa: CASSVGPANEKLFF
j_call: TRBJ1-4
d_call: -
v_call: TRBV9
clone_size: -

cdr3_nt: TGTGCCAGCAGCTTCGGACAGGCCCCCTACGAGCAGTACTTC
cdr3_aa: CASSFGQAPYEQYF
j_call: TRBJ2-7
d_call: TRBD1
v_call: TRBV11-2
clone_size: -

cdr3_nt: TGTGCCAGCAGCTCGACAGGGACCGAGCAGTACTTC
cdr3_aa: CASSSTGTEQYF
j_call: TRBJ2-7
d_call: TRBD1
v_call: TRBV11-2
clone_size: -

cdr3_nt: TGTGCCAGCAGCCGTAGCGGGGGGAACACCGGGGAGCTGTTTTTT
cdr3_aa: CASSRSGGNTGELFF
j_call: TRBJ2-2
d_call: TRBD2
v_call: TRBV11-2
clone_size: -

cdr3_nt: TGTGCCAGCTGGACCGGGACAGGGATTGAAAAACTGTTTTTT
cdr3_aa: CASWTGTGIEKLFF
j_call: TRBJ1-4
d_call: TRBD1
v_call: TRBV18
clone_size: -

cdr3_nt: TGCGCCAGCAGCCAAGAACGTGGTGGGGCCGTAGATACGCAGTATTTT
cdr3_aa: CASSQERGGAVDTQYF
j_call: TRBJ2-3
d_call: -
v_call: TRBV4-1
clone_size: -

cdr3_nt: TGTGCCAGCAGCTCTAGCGGGGGGGCAAGCACAGATACGCAGTATTTT
cdr3_aa: CASSSSGGASTDTQYF
j_call: TRBJ2-3
d_call: TRBD2
v_call: TRBV13
clone_size: -

cdr3_nt: TGCGCCAGCACCGACGCAGGGAATAATTCACCCCTCCACTTT
cdr3_aa: CASTDAGNNSPLHF
j_call: TRBJ1-6
d_call: -
v_call: TRBV4-1
clone_size: -

cdr3_nt: TGCGCCAGCAGCCCCACAGCGAACACTGAAGCTTTCTTT
cdr3_aa: CASSPTANTEAFF
j_call: TRBJ1-1
d_call: -
v_call: TRBV4-3
clone_size: -

cdr3_nt: TGTGCCAGCAGCGTAAAGGTCGAGGGAGAGACCCAGTACTTC
cdr3_aa: CASSVKVEGETQYF
j_call: TRBJ2-5
d_call: -
v_call: TRBV9
clone_size: -

cdr3_nt: TGTGCCAGTGAATCAGGGGACGGTTCACCCCTCCACTTT
cdr3_aa: CASESGDGSPLHF
j_call: TRBJ1-6
d_call: -
v_call: TRBV7-9
clone_size: -

cdr3_nt: TGTGCCAGCAGTCCCCGAGATGTGGGGGCACGTGGCTACACCTTC
cdr3_aa: CASSPRDVGARGYTF
j_call: TRBJ1-2
d_call: -
v_call: TRBV6-6
clone_size: few

cdr3_nt: TGTGCCACCAGCAGAGAAGTGGCAGGGGGAGGCTACACCTTC
cdr3_aa: CATSREVAGGGYTF
j_call: TRBJ1-2
d_call: TRBD1
v_call: TRBV15
clone_size: -

cdr3_nt: TGTGCCAGCAGCTTCGGCTCAGGATACGAGCAGTACTTC
cdr3_aa: CASSFGSGYEQYF
j_call: TRBJ2-7
d_call: -
v_call: TRBV5-6
clone_size: -

cdr3_nt: TGTGCCAGCTCACCTGGACTTAGCAATCAGCCCCAGCATTTT
cdr3_aa: CASSPGLSNQPQHF
j_call: TRBJ1-5
d_call: -
v_call: TRBV9
clone_size: -